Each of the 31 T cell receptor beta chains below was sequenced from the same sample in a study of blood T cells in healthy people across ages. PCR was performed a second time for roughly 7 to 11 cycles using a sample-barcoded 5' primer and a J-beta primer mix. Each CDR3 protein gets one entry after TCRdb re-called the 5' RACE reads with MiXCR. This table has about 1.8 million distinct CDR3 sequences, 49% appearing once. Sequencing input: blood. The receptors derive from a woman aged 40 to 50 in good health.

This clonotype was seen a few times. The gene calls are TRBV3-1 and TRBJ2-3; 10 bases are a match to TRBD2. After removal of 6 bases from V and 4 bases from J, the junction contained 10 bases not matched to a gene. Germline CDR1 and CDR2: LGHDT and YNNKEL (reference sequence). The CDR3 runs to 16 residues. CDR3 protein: CASRRGLANIPDTQYF. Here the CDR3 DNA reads TGTGCCAGCAGACGGGGACTAGCGAATATCCCAGATACGCAGTATTTT.

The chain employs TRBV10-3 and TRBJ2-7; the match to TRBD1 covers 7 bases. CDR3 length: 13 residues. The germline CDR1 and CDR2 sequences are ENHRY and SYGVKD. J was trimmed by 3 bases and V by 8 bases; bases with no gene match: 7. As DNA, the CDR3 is TGTGCCATCCAACGGGACAGCTTCTACGAGCAGTACTTC. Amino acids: CAIQRDSFYEQYF.

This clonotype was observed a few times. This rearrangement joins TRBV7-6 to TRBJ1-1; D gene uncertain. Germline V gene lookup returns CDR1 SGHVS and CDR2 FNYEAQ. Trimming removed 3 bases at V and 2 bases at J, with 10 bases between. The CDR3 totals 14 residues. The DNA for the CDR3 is TGTGCCAGCAGCTTGGTTCCGGGTAACACTGAAGCTTTCTTT. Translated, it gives CASSLVPGNTEAFF.

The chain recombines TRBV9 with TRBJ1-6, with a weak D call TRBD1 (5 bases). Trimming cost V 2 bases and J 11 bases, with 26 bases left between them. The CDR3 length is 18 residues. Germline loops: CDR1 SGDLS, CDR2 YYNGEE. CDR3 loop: CASSVGGGLWAVGTPLHF. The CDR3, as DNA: TGTGCCAGCAGCGTCGGTGGGGGACTCTGGGCAGTCGGTACACCCCTCCACTTT.

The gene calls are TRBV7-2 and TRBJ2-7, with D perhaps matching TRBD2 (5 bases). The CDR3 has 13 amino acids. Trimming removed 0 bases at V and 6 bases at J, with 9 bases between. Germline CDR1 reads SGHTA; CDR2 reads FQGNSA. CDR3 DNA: TGTGCCAGCAGCTTAGCGGTGGAGGTCGAGCAGTACTTC. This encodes CASSLAVEVEQYF.

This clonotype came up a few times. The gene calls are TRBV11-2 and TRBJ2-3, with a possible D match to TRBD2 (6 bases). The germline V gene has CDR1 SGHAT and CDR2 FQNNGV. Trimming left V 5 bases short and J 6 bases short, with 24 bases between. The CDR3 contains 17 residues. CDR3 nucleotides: TGTGCCAGCAGCCCGAGAGGGGACTTCGGGCCCGGTGATACGCAGTATTTT. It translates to CASSPRGDFGPGDTQYF. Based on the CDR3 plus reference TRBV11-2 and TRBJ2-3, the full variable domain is EAGVAQSPRYKIIEKRQSVAFWCNPISGHATLYWYQQILGQGPKLLIQFQNNGVVDDSQLPKDRFSAERLKGVDSTLKIQPAKLEDSAVYLCASSPRGDFGPGDTQYFGPGTRLTVL.

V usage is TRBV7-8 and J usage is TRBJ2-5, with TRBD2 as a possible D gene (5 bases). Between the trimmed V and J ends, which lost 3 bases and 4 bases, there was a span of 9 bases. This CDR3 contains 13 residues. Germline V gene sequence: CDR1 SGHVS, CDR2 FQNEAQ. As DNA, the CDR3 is TGTGCCAGCAGCTTCTCGGAGGCAGAGACCCAGTACTTC. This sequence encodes CASSFSEAETQYF. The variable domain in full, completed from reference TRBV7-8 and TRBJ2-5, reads GAGVSQSPRYKVAKRGQDVALRCDPISGHVSLFWYQQALGQGPEFLTYFQNEAQLDKSGLPSDRFFAERPEGSVSTLKIQRTQQEDSAVYLCASSFSEAETQYFGPGTRLLVL.

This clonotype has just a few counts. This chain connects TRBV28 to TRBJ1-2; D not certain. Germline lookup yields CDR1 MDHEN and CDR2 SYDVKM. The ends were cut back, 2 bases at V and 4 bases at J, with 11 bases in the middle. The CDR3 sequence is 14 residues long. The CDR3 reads CASSLGADRYGYTF. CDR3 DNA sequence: TGTGCCAGCAGTTTAGGAGCAGACCGCTATGGCTACACCTTC.

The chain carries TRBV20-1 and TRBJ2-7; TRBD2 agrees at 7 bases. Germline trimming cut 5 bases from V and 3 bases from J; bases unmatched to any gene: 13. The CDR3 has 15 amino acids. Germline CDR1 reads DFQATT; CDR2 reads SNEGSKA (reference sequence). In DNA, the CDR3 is TGCAGTGCTCCCAGGCCCCCGGCGGGGGTCTACGAGCAGTACTTC. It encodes CSAPRPPAGVYEQYF.

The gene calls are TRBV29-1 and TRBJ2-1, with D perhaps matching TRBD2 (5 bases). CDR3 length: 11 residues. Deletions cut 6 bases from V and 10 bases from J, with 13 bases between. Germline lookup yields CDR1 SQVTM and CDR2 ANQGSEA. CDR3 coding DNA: TGCAGCGTCCGTACCCCGGGGGAGCAGTTCTTC. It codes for CSVRTPGEQFF.

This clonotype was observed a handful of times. As DNA, the CDR3 is TGCAGTGCACCGACCCCGGCCACAGATACGCAGTATTTT. Protein product: CSAPTPATDTQYF. The chain has TRBV20-1 and TRBJ2-3; D not resolved. The CDR3 spans 13 residues. The V gene's germline CDR1 is DFQATT and CDR2 SNEGSKA (reference sequence). The V and J ends lost 6 bases and 2 bases respectively, with 12 bases between them.

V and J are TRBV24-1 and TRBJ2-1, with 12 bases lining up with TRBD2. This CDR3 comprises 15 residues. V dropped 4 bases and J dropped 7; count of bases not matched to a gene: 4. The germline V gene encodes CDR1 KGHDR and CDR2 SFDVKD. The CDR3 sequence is CATSDRLAGVNEQFF. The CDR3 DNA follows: TGTGCCACCAGTGACCGACTAGCGGGGGTAAATGAGCAGTTCTTC.

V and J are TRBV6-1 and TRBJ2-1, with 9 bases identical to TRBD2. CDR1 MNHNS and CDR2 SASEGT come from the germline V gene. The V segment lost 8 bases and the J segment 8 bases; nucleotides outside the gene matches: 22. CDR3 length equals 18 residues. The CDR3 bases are TGTGCCAGCCTTCCGTCAGGGTTTGTCGCTAGCGGGGTCTATGAGCAGTTCTTC. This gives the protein CASLPSGFVASGVYEQFF.

The CDR3 DNA sequence: TGTGCCAGCAGCCGGTATGACCCGGCGGATACGCAGTATTTT. Amino acids: CASSRYDPADTQYF. The J gene is TRBJ2-3, the V gene TRBV7-2; D gene uncertain. Germline loops: CDR1 SGHTA, CDR2 FQGNSA. The length of the CDR3 is 14 residues. V lost 5 bases, J lost 6 bases, and 15 bases lay in between.

The CDR3 DNA reads TGCGCCAGCAGCCTAAAGAGCCAAAATTTACAAGAGACCCAGTACTTC. Protein sequence: CASSLKSQNLQETQYF. The chain links TRBV4-3 to TRBJ2-5; D ambiguous. The CDR3 runs to 16 residues. Germline V CDR1 and CDR2: LGHNA, YSLEER. V was pared by 4 bases and J by 2 bases, with 17 bases between.

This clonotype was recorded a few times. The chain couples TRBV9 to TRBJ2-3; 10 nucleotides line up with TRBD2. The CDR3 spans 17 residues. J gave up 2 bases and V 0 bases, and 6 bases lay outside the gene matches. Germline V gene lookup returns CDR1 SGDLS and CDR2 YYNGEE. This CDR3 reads CASSVDPSGGPTDTQYF. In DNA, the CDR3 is TGTGCCAGCAGCGTAGACCCTAGCGGGGGACCCACAGATACGCAGTATTTT.

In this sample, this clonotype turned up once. The CDR3 spells CASSHVPGQGPYEQYF. CDR3 sequence (DNA): TGTGCCAGCAGTCACGTCCCGGGACAGGGTCCCTACGAGCAGTACTTC. The genes are TRBV12-3 or TRBV12-4 and TRBJ2-7; 9 nucleotides match TRBD1. The CDR3 runs to 16 residues. Trimming took 5 bases from V and 2 from J; bases not matched to a gene: 10.

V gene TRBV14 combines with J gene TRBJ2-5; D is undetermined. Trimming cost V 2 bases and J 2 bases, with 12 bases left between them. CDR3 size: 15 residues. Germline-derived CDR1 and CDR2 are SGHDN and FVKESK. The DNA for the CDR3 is TGTGCCAGCAGCCAAACCCCCCCAGTACAAGAGACCCAGTACTTC. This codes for CASSQTPPVQETQYF.

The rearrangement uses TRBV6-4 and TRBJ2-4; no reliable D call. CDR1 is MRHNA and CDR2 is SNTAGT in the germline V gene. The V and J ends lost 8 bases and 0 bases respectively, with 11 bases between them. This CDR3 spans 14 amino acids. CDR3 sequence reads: CASGSQLAKNIQYF. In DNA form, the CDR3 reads TGTGCCAGCGGTAGTCAGTTAGCCAAAAACATTCAGTACTTC.

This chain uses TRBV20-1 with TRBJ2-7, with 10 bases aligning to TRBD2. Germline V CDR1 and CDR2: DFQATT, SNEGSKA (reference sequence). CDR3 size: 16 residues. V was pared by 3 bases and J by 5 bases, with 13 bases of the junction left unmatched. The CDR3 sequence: CSAREIRAGGLDEQYF. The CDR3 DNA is TGCAGTGCTAGGGAGATTAGAGCGGGGGGGCTGGACGAGCAGTACTTC.

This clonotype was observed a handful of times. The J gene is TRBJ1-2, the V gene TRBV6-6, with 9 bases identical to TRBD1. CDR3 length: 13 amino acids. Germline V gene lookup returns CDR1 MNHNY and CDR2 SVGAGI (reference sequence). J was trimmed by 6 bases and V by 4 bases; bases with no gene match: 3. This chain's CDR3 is CASSWDRADGYTF. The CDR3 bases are TGTGCCAGCAGTTGGGACAGGGCTGATGGCTACACCTTC.

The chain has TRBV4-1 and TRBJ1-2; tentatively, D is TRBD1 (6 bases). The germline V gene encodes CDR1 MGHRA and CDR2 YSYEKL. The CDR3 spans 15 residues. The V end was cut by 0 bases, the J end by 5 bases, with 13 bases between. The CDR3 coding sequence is TGCGCCAGCAGCCAAGATTACGGGGGCGGTTATGGCTACACCTTC. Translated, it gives CASSQDYGGGYGYTF.

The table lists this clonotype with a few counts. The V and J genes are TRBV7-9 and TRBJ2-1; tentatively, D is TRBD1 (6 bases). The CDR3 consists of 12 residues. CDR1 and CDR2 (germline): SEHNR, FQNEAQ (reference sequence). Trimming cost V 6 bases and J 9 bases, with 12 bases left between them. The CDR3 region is CASRPGHLEQFF. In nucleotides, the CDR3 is TGTGCCAGCAGACCGGGACACCTTGAGCAGTTCTTC.

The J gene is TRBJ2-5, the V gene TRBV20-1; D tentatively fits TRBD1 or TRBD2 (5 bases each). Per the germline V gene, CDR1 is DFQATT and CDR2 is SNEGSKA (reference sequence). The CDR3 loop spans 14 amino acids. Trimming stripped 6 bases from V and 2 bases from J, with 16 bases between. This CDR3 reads CSAQRDGPQETQYF. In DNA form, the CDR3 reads TGCAGTGCGCAGAGGGACGGTCCTCAAGAGACCCAGTACTTC.

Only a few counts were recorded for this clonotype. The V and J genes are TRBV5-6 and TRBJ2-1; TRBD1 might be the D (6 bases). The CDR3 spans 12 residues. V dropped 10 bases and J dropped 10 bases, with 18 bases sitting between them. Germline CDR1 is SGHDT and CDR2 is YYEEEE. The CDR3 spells CAGALGGQEQFF. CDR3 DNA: TGTGCCGGTGCCTTAGGCGGACAGGAGCAGTTCTTC.

The CDR3 spells CASSSDGQSGANVLTF. CDR3 nucleotides: TGCGCCAGCAGCTCCGACGGACAGTCTGGGGCCAACGTCCTGACTTTC. The chain carries TRBV5-1 and TRBJ2-6; possibly TRBD1 for D (6 bases). From germline, CDR1 is SGHRS and CDR2 YFSETQ. V was trimmed by 3 bases and J by 1 base, leaving 11 bases between them. The length of the CDR3 is 16 residues.

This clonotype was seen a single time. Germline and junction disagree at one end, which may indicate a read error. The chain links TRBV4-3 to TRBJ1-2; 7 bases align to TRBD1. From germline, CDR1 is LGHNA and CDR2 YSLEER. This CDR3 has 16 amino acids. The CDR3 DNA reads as TGCGCCAACAGCCAGAGAGGAGACAGGGCGTCGGATGGCTACACCTTC. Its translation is CANSQRGDRASDGYTF.

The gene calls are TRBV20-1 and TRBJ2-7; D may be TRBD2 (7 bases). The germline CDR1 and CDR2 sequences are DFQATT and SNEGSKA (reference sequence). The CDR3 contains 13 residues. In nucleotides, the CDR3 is TGCGCTGCCCGGGGGGCGGCGTCTTACGAGCAGTACTTC. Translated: CAARGAASYEQYF.

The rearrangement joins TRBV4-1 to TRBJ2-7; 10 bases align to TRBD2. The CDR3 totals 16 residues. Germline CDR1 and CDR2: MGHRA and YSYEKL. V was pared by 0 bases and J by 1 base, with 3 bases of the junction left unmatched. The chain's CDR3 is CASSQDHSGRSYEQYF. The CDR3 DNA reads TGCGCCAGCAGCCAAGACCATAGCGGGAGGTCCTACGAGCAGTACTTC.

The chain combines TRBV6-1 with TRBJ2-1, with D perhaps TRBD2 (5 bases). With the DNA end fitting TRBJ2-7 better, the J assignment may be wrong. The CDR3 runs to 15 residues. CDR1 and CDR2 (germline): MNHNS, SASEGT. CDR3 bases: TGTGCCAGCAGTGGAGCGGTCACCCCCGACAATGAGCAGTACTTC. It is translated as CASSGAVTPDNEQYF.

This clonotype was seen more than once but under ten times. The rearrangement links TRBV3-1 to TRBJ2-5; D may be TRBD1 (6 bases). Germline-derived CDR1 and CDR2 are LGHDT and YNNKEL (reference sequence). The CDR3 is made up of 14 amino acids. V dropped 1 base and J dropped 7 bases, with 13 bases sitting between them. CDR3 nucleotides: TGTGCCAGCAGCCAAGCCAACGTACAGGGGACCCAGTACTTC. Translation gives CASSQANVQGTQYF.